This T cell receptor (beta chain) originates from a study of tumor-infiltrating lymphocytes in primary liver carcinoma. Whole-study context: The cohort included men and women aged 30 to 69 years. Samples had roughly 3.5 to 7.5 million productive TCRbeta reads, comparable between tissue types.

It was from roughly 20-30 mg of unsorted bulk tissue that RNA and DNA were co-extracted. A primer matching the constant region was used to make TCR beta cDNA from 500 to 650 ng of total RNA. Construction of TCR beta libraries relied on three successive nested multiplex PCR rounds employing slightly modified ARM-PCR. In the first two PCR rounds, TRBV1-TRBV30 forward primers were paired with a C-beta reverse primer, and each round lasted roughly 10 cycles. TCRdb used MiXCR to reprocess the multiplex PCR reads, holding one entry per CDR3 protein. Altogether around 120,000 distinct CDR3 sequences are present, around two thirds being singletons, with the ten largest covering 8.1%. Germline loops: CDR1 SQVTM, CDR2 ANQGSEA. V was pared by 6 bases and J by 4 bases, with 12 bases between. This CDR3 region has 12 residues. This clonotype has ten or more counts.

The TCR comes from an older woman with primary liver carcinoma and hepatitis B virus infection. The specimen was tumor-adjacent normal liver tissue. The chain is built from TRBV29-1 and TRBJ1-2; D may be TRBD1 (5 bases). The CDR3 reads CSVGAGGYGYTF. CDR3 DNA sequence: TGCAGCGTCGGGGCGGGGGGCTATGGCTACACCTTC.